This is a list of T cell receptor beta chains from one sample in a study of shared T cell receptors in the human thymus. Repertoires were generated with immunoSEQ multiplex PCR, while TCRdb's copy carries only in-frame clones and drops some. The sample includes roughly 700,000 clones, approximately 87% of them seen just once. The same data also contributed to another study, on human thymus T cells.

The sequenced sample was thymocytes. The receptor set was obtained from a boy under two years old with a congenital heart defect. Each CDR3 is given with its conserved first and last residue. D genes are given only for firm matches. Clone size is stated in some rows and not others, as once, few, many or a class when expanded.

j_call d_call clone_size v_call cdr3_aa cdr3_nt
TRBJ2-7 TRBD2 - TRBV19 CASSIEPGLAGEEQYF TGTGCCAGTAGTATAGAACCGGGACTAGCGGGAGAAGAGCAGTACTTC
TRBJ1-4 - - TRBV30 CAWSVGTHNEKLFF TGTGCCTGGAGTGTGGGGACACATAATGAAAAACTGTTTTTT
TRBJ1-2 - - TRBV7-6 CASSRGTRKGYTF TGTGCCAGCAGCCGCGGGACGAGGAAAGGCTACACCTTC
TRBJ2-1 TRBD2 - TRBV30 CAWSVGAGGYNEQFF TGTGCCTGGAGTGTAGGAGCGGGGGGCTACAATGAGCAGTTCTTC
TRBJ2-3 TRBD2 - TRBV4-2 CASSPSGLKVSNTQYF TGTGCCAGCAGCCCCTCGGGACTAAAAGTTTCAAATACGCAGTATTTT
TRBJ2-3 - - TRBV25-1 CASSEGEQALFTDTQYF TGTGCCAGCAGTGAAGGGGAACAGGCCCTTTTCACAGATACGCAGTATTTT
TRBJ2-7 TRBD2 - TRBV6-4 CASSDPQAGGPYEQYF TGTGCCAGCAGTGACCCGCAAGCGGGAGGACCCTACGAGCAGTACTTC
TRBJ1-5 - - TRBV6-1 CASRGGGVNQPQHF TGTGCCAGCAGAGGCGGGGGTGTCAATCAGCCCCAGCATTTT
TRBJ2-7 TRBD2 - TRBV6-5 CASSSQREGSYEQYF TGTGCCAGCAGTTCTCAGCGGGAGGGGTCCTACGAGCAGTACTTC
TRBJ2-1 TRBD2 - TRBV9 CASSNRGSGRPSYYNEQFF TGTGCCAGCAGCAACCGAGGAAGCGGGAGGCCCTCATATTACAATGAGCAGTTCTTC
TRBJ2-7 TRBD2 once TRBV14 CASSQDQFGGRDEQYF TGTGCCAGCAGCCAAGATCAGTTTGGCGGGAGGGACGAGCAGTACTTC
TRBJ2-3 TRBD2 - TRBV4-1 CASSQGFSGKTTVTDTQYF TGCGCCAGCAGCCAAGGTTTTAGCGGGAAGACGACGGTGACAGATACGCAGTATTTT
TRBJ2-7 - - TRBV14 CASSQGVGGRYEQYF TGTGCCAGCAGCCAAGGGGTCGGGGGGCGATACGAGCAGTACTTC
TRBJ1-4 - - TRBV4-2 CASSQVETEDLKKLFF TGTGCCAGCAGCCAAGTTGAAACGGAGGACCTGAAAAAACTGTTTTTT
TRBJ2-4 - - TRBV7-3 CASSFPGSKNIQYF TGTGCCAGCAGCTTTCCAGGGTCCAAAAACATTCAGTACTTC
TRBJ1-2 - - TRBV29-1 CSVAVGGHRYLSYGYTF TGCAGCGTTGCCGTAGGGGGACACCGATATTTGTCCTATGGCTACACCTTC
TRBJ2-2 TRBD2 once TRBV7-2 CASSWGLAGGTGELFF TGTGCCAGCAGTTGGGGACTAGCGGGAGGAACCGGGGAGCTGTTTTTT
TRBJ1-2 TRBD1 - TRBV27 CASRPRDSKKPVPKANYGYTF TGTGCCAGCAGACCCCGGGACAGCAAGAAACCGGTCCCCAAAGCTAACTATGGCTACACCTTC
TRBJ1-4 TRBD1 - TRBV18 CASSRPDRPREKLFF TGTGCCAGCTCACGACCGGACAGGCCGAGGGAAAAACTGTTTTTT
TRBJ2-5 - - TRBV5-1 CASSPGEETQYF TGCGCCAGCAGCCCCGGAGAGGAGACCCAGTACTTC
TRBJ2-2 - - TRBV28 CASSQGGELFF TGTGCCAGCAGTCAGGGCGGGGAGCTGTTTTTT
TRBJ2-7 - - TRBV30 CAWSENRYSSYEQYF TGTGCCTGGAGCGAAAACAGGTACAGCTCCTACGAGCAGTACTTC
TRBJ2-3 TRBD2 - TRBV7-9 CASSLESGRPPDTQYF TGTGCCAGCAGCTTAGAGAGCGGGAGGCCCCCAGATACGCAGTATTTT
TRBJ2-3 TRBD2 - TRBV15 CATSRTGLAGVIADTQYF TGTGCCACCAGTCGGACCGGGCTAGCGGGAGTCATCGCAGATACGCAGTATTTT
TRBJ2-7 TRBD1 - TRBV4-3 CASSRGTGSYEQYF TGCGCCAGCAGCCGGGGGACAGGTTCCTACGAGCAGTACTTC
TRBJ2-1 TRBD2 - TRBV4-2 CASSQDSREGEYEQFF TGTGCCAGCAGCCAAGATTCCCGGGAGGGCGAGTATGAGCAGTTCTTC
TRBJ2-1 - - TRBV27 CASSLRGNEQFF TGTGCCAGCAGTTTGCGGGGTAATGAGCAGTTCTTC
TRBJ2-5 - - TRBV7-2 CASSLFGVAGPQETQYF TGTGCCAGCAGCTTATTCGGGGTCGCGGGGCCCCAAGAGACCCAGTACTTC
TRBJ2-7 TRBD1 - TRBV6-1 CASRRDREGSYEQYF TGTGCCAGCAGACGGGACAGGGAAGGATCCTACGAGCAGTACTTC
TRBJ1-6 TRBD1 - TRBV30 CAWSVQRQGYSPLHF TGTGCCTGGAGTGTACAAAGACAGGGGTATTCACCCCTCCACTTT